These 21 T cell receptor beta chains share one sample of origin, sequenced in a study of response to subunit inactivated influenza vaccine. TCRdb re-called the RT-PCR reads through MiXCR, storing one row per CDR3 protein. The sample consists of approximately 530,000 distinct CDR3 sequences, roughly 13% of them appearing once. The sample consisted of PBMCs from blood, taken more than 35 days after vaccination. The receptors come from a man aged 45-60 years who received an inactivated influenza vaccine.

DNA for the CDR3: TGCGCCAGCAGCCCAGACAGGGGGACTGAAGCTTTCTTT. Protein product: CASSPDRGTEAFF. The gene calls are TRBV4-1 and TRBJ1-1, with 9 bases lining up with TRBD1. The V and J ends lost 4 bases and 5 bases, in that order; junction bases with no gene match: 2. This CDR3 is built from 13 residues. From germline, CDR1 is MGHRA and CDR2 YSYEKL.

The V and J genes are TRBV11-2 and TRBJ2-5; TRBD1 is a possible D gene (5 bases). CDR1 is SGHAT, CDR2 FQNNGV, per germline. Trimming removed 3 bases from V and 4 bases from J, with 12 bases in between. The CDR3 has 14 amino acids. The DNA of the CDR3 is TGTGCCAGCAGCTTTTTGGGGCAGGTAGAGACCCAGTACTTC. It is translated as CASSFLGQVETQYF.

This clonotype has a handful of counts. The chain combines TRBV5-1 with TRBJ2-1, with 9 bases matching TRBD1. The germline CDR1 and CDR2 sequences are SGHRS and YFSETQ. The CDR3 covers 16 residues. J lost 7 bases, V lost 4 bases, and 12 bases had no gene match. Here the CDR3 reads CASSTLRRGTGNEQFF. The CDR3 DNA reads as TGCGCCAGCAGCACCTTGAGGCGGGGGACAGGGAATGAGCAGTTCTTC.

This clonotype has more than one count but fewer than ten. This chain uses TRBV6-2 or TRBV6-3 with TRBJ2-1; D uncertain. With 6 bases removed from V and 6 bases from J, the gap between germline ends came to 21 bases. CDR3 size: 16 residues. Germline values: CDR1 MNHEY, CDR2 SVGEGT. The CDR3 reads CASSPQGLHEANEQFF. CDR3 in DNA: TGTGCCAGCAGCCCCCAAGGGCTACATGAGGCCAATGAGCAGTTCTTC.

The sample holds a few counts of this clonotype. The chain employs TRBV6-9 and TRBJ1-2; TRBD1 aligns across 8 bases. This CDR3 has 13 residues. The germline gives CDR1 MNHGY, CDR2 SVAAGI. V lost 6 bases and J lost 6; bases outside the gene matches: 6. The CDR3 DNA follows: TGTGCCAGCAGGCCTCAGGGGGCGCATGGCTACACCTTC. Its translation: CASRPQGAHGYTF.

CDR3 DNA: TGTGCCAGCAGCTTCCCGGGACAGGGGCAAGAGACCCAGTACTTC. Translation gives CASSFPGQGQETQYF. This sequence joins TRBV7-9 and TRBJ2-5, with 10 positions matching TRBD1. The CDR3 extends over 15 amino acids. V lost 3 bases and J lost 2; bases outside the gene matches: 3. Per the germline V gene, CDR1 is SEHNR and CDR2 is FQNEAQ (reference sequence). The entire variable domain, with the rest obtained from reference TRBV7-9 and TRBJ2-5, is as follows: DTGVSQNPRHKITKRGQNVTFRCDPISEHNRLYWYRQTLGQGPEFLTYFQNEAQLEKSRLLSDRFSAERPKGSFSTLEIQRTEQGDSAMYLCASSFPGQGQETQYFGPGTRLLVL.

This chain links TRBV6-1 with TRBJ2-1; D is undetermined. The CDR3 extends over 12 amino acids. Trimming took off 5 bases at V and 9 bases at J, with 11 bases between the two ends. From germline, CDR1 is MNHNS and CDR2 SASEGT. The CDR3 region has the DNA TGTGCCAGCAGTCTACAAAGGACTGAGCAGTTCTTC. Protein product: CASSLQRTEQFF.

Ten or more counts support this clonotype. The CDR3 here is CSASPGAYTGELFF. The CDR3 DNA follows: TGCAGTGCTAGCCCTGGCGCTTACACCGGGGAGCTGTTTTTT. The chain links TRBV20-1 to TRBJ2-2; no definite D call. V lost 3 bases and J lost 3, with 11 bases in between. Looked up from germline, CDR1 is DFQATT and CDR2 is SNEGSKA (reference sequence). This CDR3 spans 14 amino acids.

V is TRBV5-1 and J is TRBJ1-1; 8 nucleotides align to TRBD1. This CDR3 spans 13 amino acids. CDR1 SGHRS and CDR2 YFSETQ come from the germline V gene. Germline trimming cut 2 bases from V and 8 bases from J; bases unmatched to any gene: 5. CDR3 sequence (DNA): TGCGCCAGCAGCTTAGACAGGGGAGAGGAAGCTTTCTTT. Translation: CASSLDRGEEAFF.

This clonotype was observed a few times. V usage is TRBV2 and J usage is TRBJ1-2; D is ambiguous. V lost 6 bases, J lost 3 bases, and 8 bases lay in between. Germline CDR1 is SNHLY and CDR2 is FYNNEI. The CDR3 is 12 residues long. The CDR3 region is CASRGSHYGYTF. CDR3 coding DNA: TGTGCCAGCAGGGGCAGCCACTATGGCTACACCTTC. Complete variable domain (other parts from reference TRBV2 and TRBJ1-2): EPEVTQTPSHQVTQMGQEVILRCVPISNHLYFYWYRQILGQKVEFLVSFYNNEISEKSEIFDDQFSVERPDGSNFTLKIRSTKLEDSAMYFCASRGSHYGYTFGSGTRLTVV.

This clonotype has a handful of counts. The rearrangement uses TRBV7-8 and TRBJ2-7, with 8 nucleotides matching TRBD1. The CDR3 has 14 amino acids. Unmatched junction bases numbered 5, after V lost 5 bases and J lost 2 bases. Germline V gene sequence: CDR1 SGHVS, CDR2 FQNEAQ. The CDR3 is CASSTTGAAYEQYF. The CDR3 nucleotides read TGTGCCAGCAGCACGACAGGGGCAGCCTACGAGCAGTACTTC. The variable domain in full, with the rest retrieved from reference TRBV7-8 and TRBJ2-7, is GAGVSQSPRYKVAKRGQDVALRCDPISGHVSLFWYQQALGQGPEFLTYFQNEAQLDKSGLPSDRFFAERPEGSVSTLKIQRTQQEDSAVYLCASSTTGAAYEQYFGPGTRLTVT.

To note about this clonotype: An end of the junction differs from the germline gene, which may be a read error. The gene calls are TRBV7-7 and TRBJ2-3; D tentatively fits TRBD1 or TRBD2 (5 bases each). The CDR3 spans 16 residues. Germline-derived CDR1 and CDR2 are SSHAT and FNYEAQ (reference sequence). The CDR3 DNA is TGTGCTAGCAGCTTTCGGGACCGAATACCCACAGATACGCAGTATTTT. Protein: CASSFRDRIPTDTQYF. The whole variable domain, filled in from reference TRBV7-7 and TRBJ2-3, reads GAGVSQSPRYKVTKRGQDVTLRCDPISSHATLYWYQQALGQGPEFLTYFNYEAQPDKSGLPSDRFSAERPEGSISTLTIQRTEQRDSAMYRCASSFRDRIPTDTQYFGPGTRLTVL.

This clonotype occurred many times. This sequence joins TRBV12-3 or TRBV12-4 and TRBJ2-2; D is perhaps TRBD1 or TRBD2 (5 bases each). The ends were cut back, 6 bases at V and 6 bases at J, with 14 bases in the middle. The CDR3 sequence is 14 residues long. CDR3 protein: CASSPLGVAGELFF. The CDR3 DNA reads as TGTGCCAGCAGCCCTTTGGGGGTAGCCGGGGAGCTGTTTTTT.

The rearrangement joins TRBV12-3 or TRBV12-4 to TRBJ2-3; the match to TRBD2 covers 7 bases. The length of the CDR3 is 14 residues. The V and J ends lost 1 base and 7 bases, in that order; junction bases with no gene match: 5. The DNA of the CDR3 is TGTGCCAGCAGTTTAGTTGGGGGGGAGAATACGCAGTATTTT. Its translation: CASSLVGGENTQYF.

This clonotype was seen a few times. The chain employs TRBV20-1 and TRBJ2-3; 7 nucleotides align to TRBD2. J was trimmed by 0 bases and V by 0 bases; bases with no gene match: 0. This CDR3 has 14 amino acids. From germline, CDR1 is DFQATT and CDR2 SNEGSKA (reference sequence). In DNA form, the CDR3 reads TGCAGTGCTAGAGAAGCGGGGAGCACAGATACGCAGTATTTT. Residues: CSAREAGSTDTQYF.

The V gene is TRBV7-3, the J gene TRBJ2-3, with 12 nucleotides matching TRBD2. Germline V CDR1 and CDR2: SGHTA, FQGTGA. The J segment lost 0 bases and the V segment lost 5 bases, leaving 12 bases of the junction unmatched. This CDR3 comprises 19 residues. The CDR3 reads CASSPGLAGSTRSTDTQYF. In nucleotides, the CDR3 is TGTGCCAGCAGCCCAGGACTAGCGGGAAGTACACGGAGCACAGATACGCAGTATTTT.

This clonotype was seen more than once but under ten times. J is TRBJ2-5 and V is TRBV7-2; 10 bases align to TRBD2. The CDR3 consists of 15 residues. Germline V CDR1 and CDR2: SGHTA, FQGNSA. The V gene end was trimmed by 2 bases and the J gene end by 3 bases; junction bases not matched to a gene: 3. CDR3: CASSLRTSGEETQYF. In DNA, the CDR3 is TGTGCCAGCAGCTTAAGAACTAGCGGGGAAGAGACCCAGTACTTC.

Only a few counts were recorded for this clonotype. V is TRBV2 and J is TRBJ2-3; D is possibly TRBD1 or TRBD2 (5 bases each). CDR3 length: 17 amino acids. V was pared by 2 bases and J by 0 bases, with 15 bases between. Germline assignment: CDR1 SNHLY and CDR2 FYNNEI. The CDR3 DNA is TGTGCCAGCAGTGAACCGGGACCAAGAACTAGCACAGATACGCAGTATTTT. It codes for CASSEPGPRTSTDTQYF.

This chain joins TRBV15 and TRBJ2-5, with a tentative D call TRBD2 (6 bases). V was shortened by 3 bases and J by 5 bases, with 19 bases between the two germline ends. Germline V gives CDR1 LNHNV, CDR2 YYDKDF (reference sequence). CDR3 length equals 16 residues. The CDR3 region is CATSSTSGLKMETQYF. DNA of the CDR3: TGTGCCACCAGCAGCACCAGTGGACTAAAAATGGAGACCCAGTACTTC.

This clonotype was counted only a few times. V and J are TRBV4-2 and TRBJ2-5; TRBD2 aligns across 13 bases. V was pared by 6 bases and J by 5 bases, with 9 bases of the junction left unmatched. CDR1 LGHNA and CDR2 YNFKEQ come from the germline V gene. CDR3 length: 16 amino acids. The CDR3 region is CASSRGLAGVGETQYF. The CDR3 DNA is TGTGCCAGCAGTCGAGGACTAGCGGGGGTCGGGGAGACCCAGTACTTC.

The J gene is TRBJ2-5, the V gene TRBV5-3; 7 bases agree with TRBD1. TRBV5-3 is an open reading frame whose function is uncertain. Trimming took 4 bases from V and 0 from J; bases not matched to a gene: 9. The CDR3 is 16 amino acids. CDR3 sequence (DNA): TGTGCCAGAAGCACCTCCGGGACAGAGTACCAAGAGACCCAGTACTTC. It codes for CARSTSGTEYQETQYF.